This TCR beta chain was identified in a study of cytomegalovirus exposure and HLA in healthy donors. Overall study: Findings of an earlier analysis included 117 million unique TCR beta sequences from roughly 190 million T cells.

Overall study results and limits: A classifier reportedly called cytomegalovirus status with high sensitivity and specificity.

Germline CDR1 MRHNA, CDR2 SNTAGT. The CDR3 consists of 13 residues. V gave up 9 bases and J gave up 0 bases; unmatched junction bases: 4. As concerns this clone: Its target is unknown.

Both 60 Vbeta primers and 13 Jbeta primers went into the PCR. TCRdb keeps only in-frame clones here, not all; method: immunoSEQ multiplex PCR. This sample's table has about 110,000 clones. V and J are TRBV6-4 and TRBJ2-7, with 8 nucleotides matching TRBD2. Sequences were obtained from PBMCs. This TCR was sampled from a young man in good health and CMV-seronegative. The CDR3: CARCGGSSYEQYF. CDR3 sequence (DNA): TGTGCCAGGTGCGGGGGGAGCTCCTACGAGCAGTACTTC.